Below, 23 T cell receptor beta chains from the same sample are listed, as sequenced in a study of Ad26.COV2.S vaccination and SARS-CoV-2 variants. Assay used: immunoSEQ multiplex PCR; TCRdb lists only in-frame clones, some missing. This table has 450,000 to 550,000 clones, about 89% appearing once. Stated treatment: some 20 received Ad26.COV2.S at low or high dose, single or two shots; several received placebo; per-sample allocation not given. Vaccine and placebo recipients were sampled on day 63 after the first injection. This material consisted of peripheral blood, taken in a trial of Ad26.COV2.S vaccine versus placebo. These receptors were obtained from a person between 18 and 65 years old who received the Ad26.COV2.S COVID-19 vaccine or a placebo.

The CDR3 nucleotides read TGTGCCAGCTCACCCAACCCGGATGGCTACACCTTC. Its translation: CASSPNPDGYTF. V gene TRBV18 combines with J gene TRBJ1-2; D unresolved. Trimming stripped 3 bases from V and 6 bases from J, with 8 bases between. CDR3 length: 12 residues. Germline V gene data show CDR1 as KGHSH and CDR2 as LQKENI.

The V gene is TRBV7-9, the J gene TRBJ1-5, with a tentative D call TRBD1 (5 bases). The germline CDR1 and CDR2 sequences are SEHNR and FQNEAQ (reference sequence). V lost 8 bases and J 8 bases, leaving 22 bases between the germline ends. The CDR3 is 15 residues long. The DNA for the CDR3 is TGTGCCAGCTGGGGCGGTGGGGGGGTGAATGAGCCCCAGCATTTT. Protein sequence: CASWGGGGVNEPQHF. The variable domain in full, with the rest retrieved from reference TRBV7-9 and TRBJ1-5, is DTGVSQNPRHKITKRGQNVTFRCDPISEHNRLYWYRQTLGQGPEFLTYFQNEAQLEKSRLLSDRFSAERPKGSFSTLEIQRTEQGDSAMYLCASWGGGGVNEPQHFGDGTRLSIL.

Here the CDR3 reads CASSRLAVGRGNEQFF. For the CDR3, the DNA is TGTGCCAGCAGCCGTCTAGCGGTGGGTCGGGGCAATGAGCAGTTCTTC. This chain joins TRBV28 and TRBJ2-1; 7 nucleotides align to TRBD2. CDR3 length: 16 residues. CDR1 is MDHEN, CDR2 SYDVKM, per germline. V trimming: 6 bases; J trimming: 6 bases; junction bases outside the gene matches: 14.

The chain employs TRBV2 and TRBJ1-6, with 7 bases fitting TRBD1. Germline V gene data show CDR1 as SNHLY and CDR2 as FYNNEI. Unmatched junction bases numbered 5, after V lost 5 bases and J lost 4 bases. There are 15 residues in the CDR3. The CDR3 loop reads CASSRQGSYNSPLHF. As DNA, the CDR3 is TGTGCCAGCAGTCGACAGGGCTCTTATAATTCACCCCTCCACTTT. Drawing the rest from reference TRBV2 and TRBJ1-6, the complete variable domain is EPEVTQTPSHQVTQMGQEVILRCVPISNHLYFYWYRQILGQKVEFLVSFYNNEISEKSEIFDDQFSVERPDGSNFTLKIRSTKLEDSAMYFCASSRQGSYNSPLHFGNGTRLTVT.

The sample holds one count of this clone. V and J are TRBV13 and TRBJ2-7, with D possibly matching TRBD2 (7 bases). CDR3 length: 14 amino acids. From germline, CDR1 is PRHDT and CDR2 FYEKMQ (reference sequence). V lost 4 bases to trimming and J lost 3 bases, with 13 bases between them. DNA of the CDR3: TGTGCCAGCAGCTCCTCGGGGGGCCACTACGAGCAGTACTTC. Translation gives CASSSSGGHYEQYF.

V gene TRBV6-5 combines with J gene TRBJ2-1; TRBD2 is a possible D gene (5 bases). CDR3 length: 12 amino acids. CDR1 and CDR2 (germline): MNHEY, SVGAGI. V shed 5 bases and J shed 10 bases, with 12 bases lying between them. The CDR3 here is CASSLREPEQFF. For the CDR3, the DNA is TGTGCCAGCAGTCTCCGGGAACCCGAGCAGTTCTTC.

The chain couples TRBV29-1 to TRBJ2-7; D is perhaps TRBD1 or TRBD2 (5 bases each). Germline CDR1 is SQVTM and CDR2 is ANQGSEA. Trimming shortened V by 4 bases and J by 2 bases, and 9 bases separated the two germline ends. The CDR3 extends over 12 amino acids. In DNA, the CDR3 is TGCAGCGTTGTAGGGACCCCCTACGAGCAGTACTTC. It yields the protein CSVVGTPYEQYF.

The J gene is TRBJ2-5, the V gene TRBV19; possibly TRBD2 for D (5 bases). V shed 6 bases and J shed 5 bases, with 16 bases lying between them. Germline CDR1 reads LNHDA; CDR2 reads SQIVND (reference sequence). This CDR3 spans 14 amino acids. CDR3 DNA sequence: TGTGCCAGTAGGGGAAGGTCTCGAGGGGAGACCCAGTACTTC. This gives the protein CASRGRSRGETQYF.

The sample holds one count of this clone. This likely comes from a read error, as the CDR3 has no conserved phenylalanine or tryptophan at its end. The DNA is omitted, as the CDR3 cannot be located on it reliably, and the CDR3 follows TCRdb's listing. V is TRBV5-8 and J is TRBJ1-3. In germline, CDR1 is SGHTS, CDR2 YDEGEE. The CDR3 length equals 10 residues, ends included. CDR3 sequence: CASSFRTVIL.

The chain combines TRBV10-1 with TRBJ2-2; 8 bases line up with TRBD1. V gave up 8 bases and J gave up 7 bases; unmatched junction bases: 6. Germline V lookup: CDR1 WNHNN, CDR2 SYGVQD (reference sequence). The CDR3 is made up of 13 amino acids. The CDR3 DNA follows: TGCGCCAGCCGACAGGGGCCCCACGGGGAGCTGTTTTTT. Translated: CASRQGPHGELFF.

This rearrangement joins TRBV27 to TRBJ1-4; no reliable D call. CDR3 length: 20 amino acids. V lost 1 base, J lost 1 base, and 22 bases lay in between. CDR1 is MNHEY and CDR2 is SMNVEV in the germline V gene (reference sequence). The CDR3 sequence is CASSLWAGRSASETNEKLFF. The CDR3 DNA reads TGTGCCAGCAGTTTATGGGCAGGCAGATCCGCCTCCGAAACTAATGAAAAACTGTTTTTT.

CDR3 nucleotides: TGCGCCAGCAGCTTGGTGACGGGCTGGAACACCGGGGAGCTGTTTTTT. Protein sequence: CASSLVTGWNTGELFF. The chain links TRBV5-1 to TRBJ2-2, with no clear D. Per the germline V gene, CDR1 is SGHRS and CDR2 is YFSETQ. Trimming stripped 0 bases from V and 1 base from J, with 10 bases between. The CDR3 consists of 16 residues.

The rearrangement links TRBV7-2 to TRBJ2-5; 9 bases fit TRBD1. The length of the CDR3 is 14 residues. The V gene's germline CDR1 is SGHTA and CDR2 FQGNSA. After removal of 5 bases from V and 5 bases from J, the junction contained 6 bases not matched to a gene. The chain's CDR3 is CASSGNGQGETQYF. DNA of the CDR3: TGTGCCAGCAGCGGCAATGGACAGGGGGAGACCCAGTACTTC.

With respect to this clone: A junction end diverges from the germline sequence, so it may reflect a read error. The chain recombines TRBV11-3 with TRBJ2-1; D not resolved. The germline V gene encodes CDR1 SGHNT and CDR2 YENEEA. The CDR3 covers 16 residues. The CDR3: CASSLSLGPPYDEQFF. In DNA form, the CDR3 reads TGTGCCAGCAGCTTAAGCTTGGGCCCGCCCTACGATGAGCAGTTCTTC.

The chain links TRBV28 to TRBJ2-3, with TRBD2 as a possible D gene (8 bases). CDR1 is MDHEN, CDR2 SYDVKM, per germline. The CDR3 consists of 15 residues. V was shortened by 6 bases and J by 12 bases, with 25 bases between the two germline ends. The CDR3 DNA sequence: TGTGCCAGCAGAGGGCGCCAGGGGGGACTAGAAATACAGTATTTT. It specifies CASRGRQGGLEIQYF.

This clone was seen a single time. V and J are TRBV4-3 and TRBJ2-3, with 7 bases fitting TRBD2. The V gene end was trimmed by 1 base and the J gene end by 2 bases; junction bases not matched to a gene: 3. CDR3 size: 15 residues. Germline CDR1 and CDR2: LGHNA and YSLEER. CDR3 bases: TGCGCCAGCAGCCAAGCTCTAGCGGCCACAGATACGCAGTATTTT. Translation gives CASSQALAATDTQYF.

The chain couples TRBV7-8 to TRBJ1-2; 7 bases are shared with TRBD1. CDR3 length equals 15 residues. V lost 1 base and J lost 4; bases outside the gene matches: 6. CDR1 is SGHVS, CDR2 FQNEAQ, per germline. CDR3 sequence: CASSLEVRTGYGYTF. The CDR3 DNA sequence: TGTGCCAGCAGCTTAGAGGTCCGGACAGGCTATGGCTACACCTTC.

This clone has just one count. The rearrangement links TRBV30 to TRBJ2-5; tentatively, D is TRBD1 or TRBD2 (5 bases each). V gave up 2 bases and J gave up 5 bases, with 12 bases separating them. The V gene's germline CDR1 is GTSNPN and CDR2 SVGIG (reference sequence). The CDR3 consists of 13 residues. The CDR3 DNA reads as TGTGCCTGGAGTACCGGGACCTCGGAGACCCAGTACTTC. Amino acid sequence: CAWSTGTSETQYF.

The CDR3, as DNA: TGTGCCAGCACCGACCCAGCGACAGGGGCAACTAATGAAAAACTGTTTTTT. Its translation is CASTDPATGATNEKLFF. V is TRBV25-1 and J is TRBJ1-4; 8 bases match TRBD1. The junction had 10 bases not matched to a gene; V was cut back by 7 bases and J by 0 bases. The CDR3 has 17 amino acids. Germline-derived CDR1 and CDR2 are MGHDK and SYGVNS.

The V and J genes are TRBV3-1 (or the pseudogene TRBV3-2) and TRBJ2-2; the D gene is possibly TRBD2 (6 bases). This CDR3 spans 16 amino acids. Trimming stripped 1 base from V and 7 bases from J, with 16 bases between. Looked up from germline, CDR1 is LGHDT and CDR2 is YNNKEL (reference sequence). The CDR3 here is CASSQVELAFNGELFF. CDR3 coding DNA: TGTGCCAGCAGCCAAGTTGAACTAGCTTTTAACGGGGAGCTGTTTTTT.

CDR3 amino acids: CASSAVGGTYNSPLHF. The CDR3 nucleotides are TGTGCCAGCAGCGCCGTGGGGGGCACCTATAATTCACCCCTCCACTTT. V gene TRBV9 combines with J gene TRBJ1-6, with a tentative D call TRBD1 (6 bases). Germline V gene data show CDR1 as SGDLS and CDR2 as YYNGEE. V was shortened by 3 bases and J by 2 bases, with 12 bases between the two germline ends. There are 16 residues in the CDR3.

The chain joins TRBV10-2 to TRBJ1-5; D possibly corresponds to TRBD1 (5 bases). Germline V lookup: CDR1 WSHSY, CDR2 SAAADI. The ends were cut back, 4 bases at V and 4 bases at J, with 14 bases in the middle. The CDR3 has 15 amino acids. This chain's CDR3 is CASSGVYRLNQPQHF. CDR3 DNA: TGCGCCAGCAGTGGGGTATACAGGCTAAATCAGCCCCAGCATTTT.

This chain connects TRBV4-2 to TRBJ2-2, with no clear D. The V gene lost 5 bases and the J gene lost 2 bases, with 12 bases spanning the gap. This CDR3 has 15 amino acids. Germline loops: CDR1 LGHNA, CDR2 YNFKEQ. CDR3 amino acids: CASSTRTSNTGELFF. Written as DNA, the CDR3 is TGTGCCAGCAGCACCCGAACGAGCAACACCGGGGAGCTGTTTTTT.